By share, the clone carrying this T cell receptor beta chain ranks as medium-sized. Its antigen remains unidentified. V lost 7 bases, J lost 0 bases, and 6 bases stayed unmatched. Germline CDR1 is LNHDA and CDR2 is SQIVND (reference sequence). The CDR3 extends over 14 amino acids. The data are from a study of immune heterogeneity within non-small cell lung tumors. Whole-study findings and limits: Correlation analysis showed that local T-cell clonality was moderately but significantly associated with local tumor mutational burden (R about 0.35). Different tumor locations in one patient shared dominant CDR3 beta clonotypes yet harbored unique high-frequency clones.

As template, the study used bulk tumor genomic DNA at around 590 ng per sample. Surgical sampling yielded several biopsies per primary tumor (spaced far apart). The cohort was untreated, with newly diagnosed non-small cell lung cancer undergoing curative surgery. The TCR beta CDR3 region underwent multiplex PCR amplification with 32 V and 13 J primers. MiXCR was run by TCRdb on the multiplex PCR reads, yielding one entry per CDR3 protein. The sample lists 13,000 to 15,000 distinct CDR3 sequences, 28% seen once, with roughly 5.4% in the top ten. The chain couples TRBV19 to TRBJ2-7; 7 bases line up with TRBD1. The sample consisted of lung tumor tissue. The clonotype was recovered from a man aged 40-49 years with non-small cell lung cancer. The CDR3 DNA is TGTGCCAGTAAATCGACAGGGATCTCCTACGAGCAGTACTTC. Its protein product is CASKSTGISYEQYF.